These T cell receptor beta chains were read from a single sample in a study of blood T cell repertoires in COVID-19. Sequenced by immunoSEQ multiplex PCR; TCRdb stores in-frame clones only, minus some. Of more than 150,000 clones in the sample, roughly 88% are singletons; the top ten hold around 10%. The sequenced material came from peripheral blood. These receptors came from a woman older than 75 with acute or convalescent COVID-19. Each CDR3 is given without its conserved first and last residue. Clone size, where shown, is once, few, many, or a class for clones that have expanded.

TRBV29-1,TRBJ1-1,-,SAQAQGARNTEAF
TRBV27,TRBJ1-2,few,ASSQNLGYGYT
TRBV11-2,TRBJ2-1,-,ASSFSGGAHNEQF
TRBV5-1,TRBJ2-3,-,ASSLGGRTDTQY
TRBV28,TRBJ1-2,-,ASSLGGSYGYT
TRBV6-5,TRBJ1-5,-,ASSPERGNQPQH
TRBV7-2,TRBJ2-5,-,ASSLDWRDRYQETQY
TRBV7-3,TRBJ1-1,once,ASSSTGGNTEAF
TRBV10-3,TRBJ2-7,once,ASLPGQGASDSYEQY
TRBV21-1,TRBJ2-3,-,ASPDPAKGNTQY
TRBV11-3,TRBJ2-1,-,ASSFQAGGGYNEQF
TRBV19,TRBJ2-2,few,ASSIRQPNTGELF
TRBV18,TRBJ2-5,many,ASSPSIGTGSFQETQY
TRBV6-1,TRBJ1-2,-,ASSEARGGYT
TRBV6-5,TRBJ1-3,-,ASSPGQRNTIY
TRBV29-1,TRBJ1-2,-,SVAAGDNYGYT
TRBV3-1/TRBV3-2,TRBJ2-6,-,ASSQYGRRSSGANVLT
TRBV29-1,TRBJ2-3,-,SSGTGSTDTQY
TRBV3-1/TRBV3-2,TRBJ2-2,-,ASIAGGPNTGELF
TRBV14,TRBJ1-3,-,ASSTYRGPSGNTIY
TRBV11-3,TRBJ2-5,-,ASSSGRQTPETQY
TRBV7-2,TRBJ2-1,-,ASSFYGRAGGGYNEQF
TRBV6-1,TRBJ2-6,-,ASRETGTVTSGANVLT
TRBV7-2,TRBJ1-3,-,ASSLVGGTGNTIY
TRBV6-6,TRBJ2-1,once,ASSSNRQGDEQF
TRBV3-1/TRBV3-2,TRBJ2-6,-,ASSPRQAMGSGANVLT
TRBV30,TRBJ2-5,-,AWSAVTGTQY
TRBV6-5,TRBJ2-1,-,ASGRSGPYNEQF
TRBV18,TRBJ1-5,-,ASSPTGGRYDQPQH
TRBV5-4,TRBJ2-6,-,ASSDRDRHSGANVLT
TRBV4-1,TRBJ1-6,-,ASSQRGSSYNSPLH
TRBV5-6,TRBJ2-1,-,ASSPRLADPFAGEQF
TRBV10-3,TRBJ2-7,-,AISGLAGGPYEQY
TRBV21-1,TRBJ1-1,-,ASSGPGGTEAF
TRBV2,TRBJ2-7,-,ASSASGAAYEQY
TRBV7-2,TRBJ2-1,-,ASSLRVRGVFGNEQF
TRBV25-1,TRBJ2-3,-,ASSEYGVGSDTQY
TRBV11-3,TRBJ1-1,-,ASSWDSQNTEAF
TRBV7-9,TRBJ1-4,-,ASSPPVAGGNEKLF
TRBV6-2/TRBV6-3,TRBJ2-5,-,ASSYGGSGDQETQY
TRBV5-1,TRBJ2-5,once,ASSLGAEETQY
TRBV25-1,TRBJ1-5,-,ASSEQGAGDQPQH
TRBV6-5,TRBJ2-2,-,ASGRTGYTGELF
TRBV7-2,TRBJ2-1,few,ASSLVGAGLELEQF
TRBV9,TRBJ2-1,-,ASSVSAVGNEQF
TRBV2,TRBJ2-4,-,ASSASGTGDLSKNIQY
TRBV6-6,TRBJ2-3,-,ASDTSTTGNTDTQY
TRBV9,TRBJ2-1,few,ASSVAVSGRDRYNEQF
TRBV11-2,TRBJ2-2,-,ASSLDLTGVDTGELF
TRBV19,TRBJ1-1,-,ASSAGQGPVEAF
TRBV19,TRBJ1-5,few,ASEDTVNQPQH
TRBV19,TRBJ1-3,-,ASSVDRTDGGRAAGNTIY
TRBV7-9,TRBJ2-2,-,ASSRDRHTGELF
TRBV6-5,TRBJ2-1,once,ASMENNEQF
TRBV3-1/TRBV3-2,TRBJ2-3,-,ASSQDPLAGSTDTQY